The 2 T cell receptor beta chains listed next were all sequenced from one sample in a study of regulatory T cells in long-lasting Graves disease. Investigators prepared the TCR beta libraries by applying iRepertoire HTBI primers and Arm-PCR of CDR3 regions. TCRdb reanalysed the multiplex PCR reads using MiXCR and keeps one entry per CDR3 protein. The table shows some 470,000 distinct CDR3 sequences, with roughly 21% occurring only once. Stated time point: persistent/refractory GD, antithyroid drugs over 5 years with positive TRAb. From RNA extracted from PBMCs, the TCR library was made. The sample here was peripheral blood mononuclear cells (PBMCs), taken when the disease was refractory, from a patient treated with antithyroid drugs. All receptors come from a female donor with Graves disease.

The CDR3 DNA reads TGTGCCAGCAGTCCCTCAGCGGGGGGGGTGTATGAGCAGTTCTTC. This gives the protein CASSPSAGGVYEQFF. This sequence joins TRBV27 and TRBJ2-1, with 10 bases lining up with TRBD2. The CDR3 covers 15 residues. The J segment lost 8 bases and the V segment lost 5 bases, leaving 9 bases of the junction unmatched. CDR1 and CDR2 from the germline V gene are MNHEY and SMNVEV (reference sequence).

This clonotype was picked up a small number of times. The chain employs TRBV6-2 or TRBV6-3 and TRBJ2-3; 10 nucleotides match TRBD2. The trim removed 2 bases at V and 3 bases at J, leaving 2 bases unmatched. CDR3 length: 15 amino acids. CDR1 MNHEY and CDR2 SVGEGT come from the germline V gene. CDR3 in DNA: TGTGCCAGCAGTTACATGACTAGCGGGACAGATACGCAGTATTTT. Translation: CASSYMTSGTDTQYF.